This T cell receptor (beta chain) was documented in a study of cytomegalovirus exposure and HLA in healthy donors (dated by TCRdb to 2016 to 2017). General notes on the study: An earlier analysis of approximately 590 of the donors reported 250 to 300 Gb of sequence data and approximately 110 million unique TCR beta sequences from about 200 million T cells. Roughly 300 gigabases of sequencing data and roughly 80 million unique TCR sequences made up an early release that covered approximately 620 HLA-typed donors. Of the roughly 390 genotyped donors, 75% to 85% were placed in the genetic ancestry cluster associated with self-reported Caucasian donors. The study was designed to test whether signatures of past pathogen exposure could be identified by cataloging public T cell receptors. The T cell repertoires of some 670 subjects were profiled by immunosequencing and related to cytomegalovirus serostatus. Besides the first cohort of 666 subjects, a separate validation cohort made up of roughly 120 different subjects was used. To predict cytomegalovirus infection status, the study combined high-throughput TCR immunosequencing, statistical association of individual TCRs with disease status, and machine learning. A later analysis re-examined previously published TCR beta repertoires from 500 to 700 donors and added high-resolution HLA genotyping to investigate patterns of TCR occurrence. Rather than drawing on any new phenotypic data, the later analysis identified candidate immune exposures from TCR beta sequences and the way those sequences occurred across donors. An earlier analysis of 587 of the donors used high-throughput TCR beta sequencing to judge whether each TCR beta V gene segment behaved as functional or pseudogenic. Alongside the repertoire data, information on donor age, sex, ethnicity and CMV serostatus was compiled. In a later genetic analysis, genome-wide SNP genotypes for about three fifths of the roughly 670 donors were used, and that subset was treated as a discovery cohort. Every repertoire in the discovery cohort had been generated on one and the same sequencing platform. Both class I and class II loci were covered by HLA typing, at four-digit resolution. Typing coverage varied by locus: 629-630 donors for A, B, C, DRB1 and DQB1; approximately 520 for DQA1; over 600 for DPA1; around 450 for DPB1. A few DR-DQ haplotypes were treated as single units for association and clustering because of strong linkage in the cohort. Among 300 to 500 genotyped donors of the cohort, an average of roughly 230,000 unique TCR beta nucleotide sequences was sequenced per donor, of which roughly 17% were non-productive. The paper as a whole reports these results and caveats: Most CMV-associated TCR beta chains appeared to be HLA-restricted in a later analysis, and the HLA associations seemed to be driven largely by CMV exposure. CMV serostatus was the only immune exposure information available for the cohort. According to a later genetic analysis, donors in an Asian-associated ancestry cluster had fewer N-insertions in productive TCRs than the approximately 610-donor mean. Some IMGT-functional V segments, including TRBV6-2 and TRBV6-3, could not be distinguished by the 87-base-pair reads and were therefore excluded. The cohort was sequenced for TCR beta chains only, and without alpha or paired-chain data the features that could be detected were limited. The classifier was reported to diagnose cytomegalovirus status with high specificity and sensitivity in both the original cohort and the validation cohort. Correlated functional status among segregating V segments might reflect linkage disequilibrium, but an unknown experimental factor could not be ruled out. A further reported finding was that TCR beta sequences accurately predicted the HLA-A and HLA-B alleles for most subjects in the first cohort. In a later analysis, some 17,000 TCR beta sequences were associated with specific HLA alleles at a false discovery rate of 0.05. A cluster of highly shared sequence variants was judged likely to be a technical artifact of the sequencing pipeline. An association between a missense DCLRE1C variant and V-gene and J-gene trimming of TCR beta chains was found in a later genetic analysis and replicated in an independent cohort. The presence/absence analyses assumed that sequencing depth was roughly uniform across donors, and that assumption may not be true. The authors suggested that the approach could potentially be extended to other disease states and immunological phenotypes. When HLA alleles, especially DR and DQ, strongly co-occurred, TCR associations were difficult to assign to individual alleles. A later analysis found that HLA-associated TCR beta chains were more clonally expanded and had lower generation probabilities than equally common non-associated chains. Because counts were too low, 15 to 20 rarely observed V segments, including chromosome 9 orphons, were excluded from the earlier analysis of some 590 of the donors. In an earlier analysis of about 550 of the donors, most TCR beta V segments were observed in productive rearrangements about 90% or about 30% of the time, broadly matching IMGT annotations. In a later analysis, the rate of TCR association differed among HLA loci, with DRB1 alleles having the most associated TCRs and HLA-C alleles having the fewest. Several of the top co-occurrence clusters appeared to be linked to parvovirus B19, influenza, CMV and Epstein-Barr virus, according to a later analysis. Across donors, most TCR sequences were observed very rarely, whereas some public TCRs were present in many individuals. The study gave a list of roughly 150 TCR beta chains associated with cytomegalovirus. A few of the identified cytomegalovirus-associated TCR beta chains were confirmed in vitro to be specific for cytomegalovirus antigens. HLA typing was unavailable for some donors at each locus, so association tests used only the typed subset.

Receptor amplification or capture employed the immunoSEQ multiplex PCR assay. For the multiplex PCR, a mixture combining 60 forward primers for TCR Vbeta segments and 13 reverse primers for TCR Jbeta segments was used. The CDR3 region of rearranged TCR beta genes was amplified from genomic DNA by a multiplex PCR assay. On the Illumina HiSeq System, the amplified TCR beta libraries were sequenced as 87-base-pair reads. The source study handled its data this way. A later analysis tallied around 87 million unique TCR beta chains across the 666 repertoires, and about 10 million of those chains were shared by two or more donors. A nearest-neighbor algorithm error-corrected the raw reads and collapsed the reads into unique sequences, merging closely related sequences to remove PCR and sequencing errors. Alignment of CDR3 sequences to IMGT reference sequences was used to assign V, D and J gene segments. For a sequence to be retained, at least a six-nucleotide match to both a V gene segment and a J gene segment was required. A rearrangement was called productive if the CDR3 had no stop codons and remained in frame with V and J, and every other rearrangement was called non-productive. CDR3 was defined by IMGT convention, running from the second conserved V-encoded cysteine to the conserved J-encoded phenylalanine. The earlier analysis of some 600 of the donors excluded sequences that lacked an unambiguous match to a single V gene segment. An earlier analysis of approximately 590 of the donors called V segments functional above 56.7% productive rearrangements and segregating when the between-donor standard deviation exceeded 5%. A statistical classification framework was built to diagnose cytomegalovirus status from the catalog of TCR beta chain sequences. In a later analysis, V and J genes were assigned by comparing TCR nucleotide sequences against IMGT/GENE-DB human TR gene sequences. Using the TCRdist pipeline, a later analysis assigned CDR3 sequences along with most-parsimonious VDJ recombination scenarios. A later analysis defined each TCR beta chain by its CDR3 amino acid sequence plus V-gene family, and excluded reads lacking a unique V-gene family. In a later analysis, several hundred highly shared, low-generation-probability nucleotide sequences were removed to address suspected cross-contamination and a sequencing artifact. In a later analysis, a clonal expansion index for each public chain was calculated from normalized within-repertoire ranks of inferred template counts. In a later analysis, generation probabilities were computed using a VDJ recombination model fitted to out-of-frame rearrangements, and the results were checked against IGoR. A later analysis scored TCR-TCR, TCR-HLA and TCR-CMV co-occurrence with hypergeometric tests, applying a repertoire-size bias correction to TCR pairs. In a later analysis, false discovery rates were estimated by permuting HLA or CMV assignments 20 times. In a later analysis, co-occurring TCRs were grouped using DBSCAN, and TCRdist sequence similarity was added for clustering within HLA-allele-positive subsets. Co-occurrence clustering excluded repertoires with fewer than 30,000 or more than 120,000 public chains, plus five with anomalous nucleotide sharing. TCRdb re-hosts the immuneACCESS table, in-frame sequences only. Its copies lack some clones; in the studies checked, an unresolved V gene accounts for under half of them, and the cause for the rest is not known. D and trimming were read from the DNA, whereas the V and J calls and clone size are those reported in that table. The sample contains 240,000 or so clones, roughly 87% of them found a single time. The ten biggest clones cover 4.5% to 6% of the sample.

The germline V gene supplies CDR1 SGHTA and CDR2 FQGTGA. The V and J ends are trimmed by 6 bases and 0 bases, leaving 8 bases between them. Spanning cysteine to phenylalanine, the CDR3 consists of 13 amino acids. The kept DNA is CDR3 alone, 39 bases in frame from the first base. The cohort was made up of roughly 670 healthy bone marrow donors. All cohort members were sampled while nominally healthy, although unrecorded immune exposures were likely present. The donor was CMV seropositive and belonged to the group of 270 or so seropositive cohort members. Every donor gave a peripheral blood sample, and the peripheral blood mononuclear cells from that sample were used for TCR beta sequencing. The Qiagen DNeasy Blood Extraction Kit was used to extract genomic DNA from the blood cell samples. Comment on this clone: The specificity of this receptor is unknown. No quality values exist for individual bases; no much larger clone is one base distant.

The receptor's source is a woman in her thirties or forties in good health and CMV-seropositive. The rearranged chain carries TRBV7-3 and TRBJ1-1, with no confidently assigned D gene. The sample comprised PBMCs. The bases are TGTGCCAGCAGGTTAGACTTGAACACTGAAGCTTTCTTT. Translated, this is CASRLDLNTEAFF.